The clone carrying this T cell receptor (beta chain) was seen a few times. V was clipped by 0 bases and J by 2 bases; unmatched bases: 1. Germline CDR1 is SGHRS and CDR2 is YFSETQ. The CDR3 runs to 14 residues. The record originates from a study of blood T cell repertoires in COVID-19. About the research overall: The samples span acute and convalescent COVID-19 from the United States, Italy and Spain. Sample material is recorded as cDNA or gDNA derived from T cells, B-cell-depleted T cells, or PBMCs.

In the study's own analysis: Estimated nucleated cell counts came from reference gene primer amplification. Data came from immunoSEQ multiplex PCR; TCRdb stores just in-frame clones and leaves some out. V and J calls plus clone size are reproduced from that table; the DNA served to infer D and trimming. Here the sample spans approximately 210,000 clones, approximately 87% being singletons. This sequence joins TRBV5-1 and TRBJ2-5; TRBD2 matches 7 bases. The clonotype comes from a woman aged 70 to 79 with active or convalescent COVID-19. The sample consisted of peripheral blood. CDR3 DNA sequence: TGCGCCAGCAGCTTGGATAGCGGGCAAGAGACCCAGTACTTC. The encoded protein is CASSLDSGQETQYF.